Listed here are 27 T cell receptor beta chains from one sample, sequenced in a study of T cells after yellow fever vaccination (dated 2019 in TCRdb). Receptor amplification or capture employed 5' RACE. Sequencing took place on an Illumina HiSeq 2500. Starting from the raw public reads, TCRdb applied fastp trimming at Q25, assembled clones with MiXCR and retained in-frame beta chains. Each CDR3 protein gets just one entry, which takes the most common genes and DNA from the rows behind it. The sample table contains around 550,000 distinct CDR3 sequences; only one count was recorded for 15% to 20% of them. The top ten clonotypes cover over 11% of the sample. This sample's treatment or condition label indicates: live attenuated yellow fever vaccine strain. The sequencing used PBMCs, collected 15 days after the yellow fever booster vaccination. These receptors all come from a man aged 30-40 years who received the YFV17D yellow fever vaccine.

The rearrangement uses TRBV2 and TRBJ2-6; D not resolved. V lost 1 base, J lost 9 bases, and 4 bases lay in between. This CDR3 has 12 amino acids. The germline V gene has CDR1 SNHLY and CDR2 FYNNEI. The CDR3 protein is CASSEGGNVLTF. Written as DNA, the CDR3 is TGTGCCAGCAGTGAAGGTGGCAACGTCCTGACTTTC. Filled out from reference TRBV2 and TRBJ2-6, the complete variable domain reads EPEVTQTPSHQVTQMGQEVILRCVPISNHLYFYWYRQILGQKVEFLVSFYNNEISEKSEIFDDQFSVERPDGSNFTLKIRSTKLEDSAMYFCASSEGGNVLTFGAGSRLTVL.

This clonotype has just a few counts. The chain employs TRBV30 and TRBJ2-1, with 7 bases identical to TRBD2. Germline V gives CDR1 GTSNPN, CDR2 SVGIG (reference sequence). This CDR3 has 15 amino acids. Trimming at V came to 1 base and at J to 5 bases, leaving 8 bases not matched to a gene. This chain's CDR3 is CAWSGGSGEDNEQFF. The CDR3 nucleotides read TGTGCCTGGAGTGGCGGGAGCGGGGAGGACAATGAGCAGTTCTTC.

The rearrangement links TRBV7-2 to TRBJ1-4, with D tentatively TRBD1 (5 bases). The CDR3 runs to 13 residues. V was clipped by 7 bases and J by 6 bases, with 12 bases between them. Germline-derived CDR1 and CDR2 are SGHTA and FQGNSA. CDR3 sequence reads: CASTGTVHEKLFF. For the CDR3, the DNA is TGTGCCAGCACCGGGACGGTGCATGAAAAACTGTTTTTT.

This clonotype turned up a few times. The chain is built from TRBV11-2 and TRBJ2-5; D is unclear. The length of the CDR3 is 12 residues. Germline V gene data show CDR1 as SGHAT and CDR2 as FQNNGV. V lost 6 bases and J lost 5, with 10 bases in between. The CDR3 here is CASSFWLETQYF. The CDR3 DNA reads as TGTGCCAGCAGTTTTTGGCTGGAGACCCAGTACTTC.

The rearrangement links TRBV20-1 to TRBJ2-1, with TRBD1 matching 7 bases. Unmatched junction bases numbered 1, after V lost 6 bases and J lost 2 bases. Germline V gene lookup returns CDR1 DFQATT and CDR2 SNEGSKA (reference sequence). CDR3 length: 12 residues. The CDR3 nucleotides are TGCAGTGCAGGGGGCCCCTACAATGAGCAGTTCTTC. It yields the protein CSAGGPYNEQFF.

The rearrangement uses TRBV5-1 and TRBJ2-7; D might be TRBD1 or TRBD2, each matching 5 bases. CDR3 length: 14 residues. Germline loops: CDR1 SGHRS, CDR2 YFSETQ. V dropped 3 bases and J dropped 3 bases, with 13 bases sitting between them. DNA of the CDR3: TGCGCCAGCAGCTCCCGGGACGGAAGCTACGAGCAGTACTTC. Residues: CASSSRDGSYEQYF. Full variable domain (missing parts from reference TRBV5-1 and TRBJ2-7): KAGVTQTPRYLIKTRGQQVTLSCSPISGHRSVSWYQQTPGQGLQFLFEYFSETQRNKGNFPGRFSGRQFSNSRSEMNVSTLELGDSALYLCASSSRDGSYEQYFGPGTRLTVT.

This clonotype was counted between two and nine times. This chain connects TRBV6-5 to TRBJ2-3; 7 bases align to TRBD1. CDR3 length equals 15 residues. The germline CDR1 and CDR2 sequences are MNHEY and SVGAGI. Germline trimming cut 6 bases from V and 0 bases from J; bases unmatched to any gene: 6. CDR3 region: CASSYRDRSTDTQYF. CDR3 nucleotides: TGTGCCAGCAGCTACAGGGACAGAAGCACAGATACGCAGTATTTT.

The chain recombines TRBV6-1 with TRBJ2-2, with 7 bases matching TRBD1. The germline V gene encodes CDR1 MNHNS and CDR2 SASEGT. V lost 6 bases, J lost 0 bases, and 10 bases stayed unmatched. This CDR3 spans 17 amino acids. CDR3 coding DNA: TGTGCCAGCAGCCGCCCCGGGACAGACACGAACACCGGGGAGCTGTTTTTT. It specifies CASSRPGTDTNTGELFF.

This clonotype appeared a few times. The chain recombines TRBV20-1 with TRBJ2-1; 8 bases line up with TRBD2. The CDR3 is 10 residues long. Germline V lookup: CDR1 DFQATT, CDR2 SNEGSKA (reference sequence). V was pared by 3 bases and J by 15 bases, with 4 bases of the junction left unmatched. DNA of the CDR3: TGCAGTGCTAGTGGGGCGGGAGGGTTCTTC. Amino acid sequence: CSASGAGGFF.

The rearrangement links TRBV29-1 to TRBJ2-3; TRBD1 aligns across 11 bases. The CDR3 has 17 amino acids. Trimming took 6 bases from V and 6 from J; bases not matched to a gene: 17. CDR1 SQVTM and CDR2 ANQGSEA come from the germline V gene. As DNA, the CDR3 is TGCAGCGTCTCTACCCACCCCGGGACAGGGGGTAGGGATACGCAGTATTTT. This encodes CSVSTHPGTGGRDTQYF.

The V call is TRBV7-7, the J call TRBJ2-2; no reliable D call. V lost 5 bases to trimming and J lost 6 bases, with 10 bases between them. Germline CDR1 is SSHAT and CDR2 is FNYEAQ (reference sequence). This CDR3 has 13 amino acids. This CDR3 is CASSPSRAGELFF. In DNA form, the CDR3 reads TGTGCCAGCAGCCCCTCACGAGCCGGGGAGCTGTTTTTT.

This chain uses TRBV18 with TRBJ1-5; maybe TRBD1 (5 bases). Germline V gene data show CDR1 as KGHSH and CDR2 as LQKENI. V dropped 6 bases and J dropped 2 bases, with 11 bases sitting between them. The CDR3 length is 14 residues. The CDR3 is CASSRGGGNQPQHF. CDR3 coding DNA: TGTGCCAGCTCGCGGGGGGGGGGCAATCAGCCCCAGCATTTT.

The gene calls are TRBV18 and TRBJ2-1; 8 bases line up with TRBD2. The CDR3 has 16 residues. Germline V CDR1 and CDR2: KGHSH, LQKENI. Losses at the gene ends were 2 bases for V and 6 bases for J; bases not matched to a gene: 9. CDR3 sequence (DNA): TGTGCCAGCTCACCATACGGGGGGGCGACGTCCAATGAGCAGTTCTTC. This gives the protein CASSPYGGATSNEQFF.

The chain carries TRBV20-1 and TRBJ2-7; D could derive from TRBD1 or TRBD2 (5 bases each). Germline CDR1 reads DFQATT; CDR2 reads SNEGSKA (reference sequence). V gave up 6 bases and J gave up 3 bases, with 15 bases separating them. This CDR3 is built from 13 residues. Here the CDR3 reads CSAWTGAVYEQYF. The CDR3 DNA reads TGCAGTGCATGGACCGGGGCTGTCTACGAGCAGTACTTC.

This clonotype turned up a few times. V is TRBV7-2 and J is TRBJ2-7; maybe TRBD1 (7 bases). The CDR3 spans 14 residues. Germline lookup yields CDR1 SGHTA and CDR2 FQGNSA. The V and J ends lost 3 bases and 5 bases respectively, with 14 bases between them. The CDR3 loop reads CASSLAGGFDEQYF. CDR3 nucleotide sequence: TGTGCCAGCAGCTTGGCAGGGGGGTTCGACGAGCAGTACTTC.

This clonotype was recorded only once. The J gene is TRBJ2-4, the V gene TRBV30; D is unresolved. The CDR3 runs to 13 residues. CDR1 and CDR2 (germline): GTSNPN, SVGIG (reference sequence). Trimming took 3 bases from V and 0 from J, leaving 6 bases between them. CDR3 in DNA: TGTGCCTGGAGAGTGGTAGCCAAAAACATTCAGTACTTC. Translation gives CAWRVVAKNIQYF.

This clonotype has only a few counts. V and J are TRBV11-2 and TRBJ2-6; TRBD1 matches at 12 bases. Germline values: CDR1 SGHAT, CDR2 FQNNGV. J lost 3 bases, V lost 5 bases, and 8 bases had no gene match. The CDR3 is made up of 18 amino acids. The CDR3 spells CASSLQGQGASGANVLTF. CDR3 nucleotides: TGTGCCAGCAGCCTGCAGGGACAGGGGGCGAGTGGGGCCAACGTCCTGACTTTC.

This clonotype was seen a handful of times. The rearrangement joins TRBV11-2 to TRBJ2-3; 10 bases are shared with TRBD2. The CDR3 is 19 residues long. CDR1 is SGHAT, CDR2 FQNNGV, per germline. Trimming took 4 bases from V and 7 from J; bases not matched to a gene: 20. CDR3 amino acids: CASSSYRESSGRIPNTQYF. CDR3 in DNA: TGTGCCAGCAGCTCCTACAGGGAGAGTAGCGGGAGGATCCCTAATACGCAGTATTTT.

This clonotype has only a few counts. Here the CDR3 reads CASSGQLSETQYF. The DNA of the CDR3 is TGTGCCAGCAGTGGACAGCTCTCCGAGACCCAGTACTTC. The chain combines TRBV7-2 with TRBJ2-5, with a possible D match to TRBD1 (6 bases). The germline V gene has CDR1 SGHTA and CDR2 FQGNSA. The CDR3 is 13 amino acids. With 6 bases removed from V and 5 bases from J, the gap between germline ends came to 13 bases.

The chain employs TRBV6-2 or TRBV6-3 and TRBJ2-3; possibly TRBD2 for D (6 bases). Germline V gives CDR1 MNHEY, CDR2 SVGEGT. With 2 bases removed from V and 2 bases from J, the gap between germline ends came to 14 bases. CDR3 length: 16 residues. The CDR3 sequence is CASSYGGKDNTDTQYF. CDR3 DNA: TGTGCCAGCAGTTACGGAGGGAAAGATAACACAGATACGCAGTATTTT.

This clonotype was seen a few times. The rearrangement links TRBV3-1 to TRBJ2-1; unclear D gene. The CDR3 is made up of 11 amino acids. The germline gives CDR1 LGHDT, CDR2 YNNKEL (reference sequence). Trimming removed 2 bases from V and 8 bases from J, with 4 bases in between. The CDR3 DNA reads TGTGCCAGCAGCCAAAGGTATGAGCAGTTCTTC. Residues: CASSQRYEQFF.

The chain links TRBV12-3 or TRBV12-4 to TRBJ1-5; 7 nucleotides match TRBD1. The CDR3 consists of 16 residues. The ends lost 1 base at V and 3 bases at J; junction bases unmatched: 6. CDR3 DNA: TGTGCCAGCAGTTTAGGGCAGGGGGTCATCAATCAGCCCCAGCATTTT. It translates to CASSLGQGVINQPQHF.

The chain has TRBV28 and TRBJ2-7; D is possibly TRBD1 (6 bases). The V gene lost 3 bases and the J gene lost 1 base, with 10 bases spanning the gap. The CDR3 spans 14 residues. The germline V gene has CDR1 MDHEN and CDR2 SYDVKM. The chain's CDR3 is CASSLWTASYEQYF. The DNA of the CDR3 is TGTGCCAGCAGTTTGTGGACAGCTTCCTACGAGCAGTACTTC.

This clonotype was found a few times. The chain employs TRBV6-1 and TRBJ2-1; the D gene is possibly TRBD1 (6 bases). The CDR3 totals 16 residues. Germline V gives CDR1 MNHNS, CDR2 SASEGT. Trimming stripped 4 bases from V and 1 base from J, with 14 bases between. The CDR3 is CASSGDRPTSYNEQFF. DNA for the CDR3: TGTGCCAGCAGTGGAGACAGGCCAACTTCCTACAATGAGCAGTTCTTC.

A few counts support this clonotype. The chain couples TRBV12-3 or TRBV12-4 to TRBJ2-4, with D hard to call. Trimming shortened V by 6 bases and J by 3 bases, and 9 bases separated the two germline ends. The CDR3 covers 13 residues. Here the CDR3 reads CASRTMIKNIQYF. The DNA for the CDR3 is TGTGCCAGCAGGACAATGATCAAAAACATTCAGTACTTC.

This chain joins TRBV4-3 and TRBJ1-2, with TRBD1 identical over 7 bases. Germline assignment: CDR1 LGHNA and CDR2 YSLEER. The V segment lost 0 bases and the J segment 4 bases; nucleotides outside the gene matches: 2. This CDR3 contains 14 residues. As DNA, the CDR3 is TGCGCCAGCAGCCAAGACCGGGACAGCTATGGCTACACCTTC. It yields the protein CASSQDRDSYGYTF.

This chain links TRBV9 with TRBJ2-3; D remains unclear. Germline V gene data show CDR1 as SGDLS and CDR2 as YYNGEE. The CDR3 length is 12 residues. V was cut by 2 bases and J by 6 bases, with 7 bases left in between. The CDR3 here is CASSVVEDTQYF. CDR3 coding DNA: TGTGCCAGCAGCGTTGTAGAGGATACGCAGTATTTT.